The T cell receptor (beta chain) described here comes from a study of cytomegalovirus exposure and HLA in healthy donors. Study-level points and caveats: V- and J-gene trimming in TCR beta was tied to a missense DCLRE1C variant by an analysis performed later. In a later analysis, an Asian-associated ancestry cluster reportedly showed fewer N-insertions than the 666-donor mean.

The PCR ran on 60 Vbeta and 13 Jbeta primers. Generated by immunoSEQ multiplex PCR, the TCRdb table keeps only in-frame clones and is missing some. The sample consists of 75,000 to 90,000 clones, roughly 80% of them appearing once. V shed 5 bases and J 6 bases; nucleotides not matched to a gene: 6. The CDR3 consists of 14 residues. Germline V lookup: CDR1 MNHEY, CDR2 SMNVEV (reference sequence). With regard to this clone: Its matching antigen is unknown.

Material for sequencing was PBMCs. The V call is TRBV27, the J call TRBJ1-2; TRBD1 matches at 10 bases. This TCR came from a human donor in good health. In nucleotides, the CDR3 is TGTGCCAGCAGTCTGGACAGGGGGTTACATGGCTACACCTTC. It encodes CASSLDRGLHGYTF.